The 29 T cell receptor beta chains in this list originate from one sample, sequenced in a study of persistence of HIV-infected CD4 T cells. Lysates of CMV-infected fibroblasts at 10 ug/mL stimulated these cells. CD40L/CD69 double-negative CD45RO-high memory CD4+ T cells were collected. Their cognate antigens are unknown. The libraries were made with immunoSEQ version 4 in survey mode. Repertoires were generated with immunoSEQ multiplex PCR, while TCRdb's copy carries only in-frame clones and drops some. Of 37,000 or so clones in the sample, around 80% were seen once. Sample: CD4+ T cells sorted from PBMCs after approximately 18-hour stimulation, taken from a patient who received antiretroviral therapy. The receptors were gathered from an adult man with HIV who was CMV-seropositive.

V gene TRBV27 combines with J gene TRBJ1-5; 7 bases match TRBD1. Germline CDR1 MNHEY, CDR2 SMNVEV (reference sequence). The CDR3 length is 15 residues. With V trimmed by 3 bases and J by 3 bases, 5 bases remained unmatched. The CDR3 loop reads CASSFRQGYNQPQHF. In DNA, the CDR3 is TGTGCCAGCAGTTTTAGACAGGGTTACAATCAGCCCCAGCATTTT.

This chain uses TRBV2 with TRBJ2-5; D is possibly TRBD1 or TRBD2 (5 bases each). The CDR3 spans 14 residues. From germline, CDR1 is SNHLY and CDR2 FYNNEI. The ends were cut back, 6 bases at V and 4 bases at J, with 15 bases in the middle. The CDR3 sequence: CASSLGGIAETQYF. The CDR3 DNA is TGTGCCAGCAGCCTTGGGGGTATCGCAGAGACCCAGTACTTC.

The chain is built from TRBV2 and TRBJ2-1; 10 bases map to TRBD2. Germline CDR1 and CDR2: SNHLY and FYNNEI. This CDR3 region has 15 residues. J lost 6 bases, V lost 7 bases, and 9 bases had no gene match. CDR3 loop: CASTQGGLATNEQFF. In nucleotides, the CDR3 is TGTGCCAGCACCCAAGGGGGACTAGCGACCAATGAGCAGTTCTTC.

This CDR3 reads CASSWGGLSGNTIYF. The CDR3 coding sequence is TGCGCCAGCAGTTGGGGCGGGCTCTCTGGAAACACCATATATTTT. The V call is TRBV10-2, the J call TRBJ1-3, with D maybe TRBD1 (5 bases). Trimming pared 5 bases from V and 0 bases from J, leaving 11 bases between. This CDR3 is 15 amino acids long. Germline CDR1 is WSHSY and CDR2 is SAAADI.

This rearrangement joins TRBV5-8 to TRBJ2-2, with 14 bases fitting TRBD2. Germline trimming cut 4 bases from V and 6 bases from J; bases unmatched to any gene: 8. Germline V gene lookup returns CDR1 SGHTS and CDR2 YDEGEE. The CDR3 contains 17 residues. The CDR3 protein is CASSLFGTSGGAGELFF. The CDR3 DNA sequence: TGTGCCAGCAGCCTGTTCGGGACTAGCGGGGGTGCCGGGGAGCTGTTTTTT.

The J gene is TRBJ1-2, the V gene TRBV6-1; D gene unclear. V lost 2 bases to trimming and J lost 6 bases, with 13 bases between them. The V gene's germline CDR1 is MNHNS and CDR2 SASEGT. The CDR3 is 14 amino acids. CDR3 protein: CASSETRSVDGYTF. The CDR3 bases are TGTGCCAGCAGTGAAACCAGGTCAGTGGATGGCTACACCTTC.

The chain joins TRBV28 to TRBJ2-1, with TRBD1 as a possible D gene (6 bases). The CDR3 runs 14 residues. Germline CDR1 and CDR2: MDHEN and SYDVKM. V was pared by 10 bases and J by 6 bases, with 19 bases between. CDR3: CATQRQEPGNEQFF. CDR3 bases: TGTGCCACCCAAAGACAGGAACCTGGCAATGAGCAGTTCTTC.

This chain joins TRBV3-1 (or the pseudogene TRBV3-2) and TRBJ1-2; TRBD1 is a possible D gene (5 bases). The CDR3 loop spans 12 amino acids. CDR1 and CDR2 (germline): LGHDT, YNNKEL (reference sequence). Trimming removed 8 bases from V and 7 bases from J, with 14 bases in between. DNA for the CDR3: TGTGCCAGCTTTAAGGGGAACATTGGCTACACCTTC. It specifies CASFKGNIGYTF.

V is TRBV7-9 and J is TRBJ2-6; no firm D call. Germline CDR1 SEHNR, CDR2 FQNEAQ (reference sequence). Trimming left V 4 bases short and J 0 bases short, with 7 bases between. This CDR3 is built from 15 residues. The CDR3 bases are TGTGCCAGCAGCTCATGGAGCTCTGGGGCCAACGTCCTGACTTTC. Encoded protein: CASSSWSSGANVLTF.

V gene TRBV18 combines with J gene TRBJ2-4; a weak D match, TRBD2 (5 bases). This CDR3 has 16 amino acids. The germline gives CDR1 KGHSH, CDR2 LQKENI. V gave up 3 bases and J gave up 3 bases, with 15 bases separating them. Written as DNA, the CDR3 is TGTGCCAGCTCACCGACTAACTCGAATGGCAAAAACATTCAGTACTTC. Its protein product is CASSPTNSNGKNIQYF.

This rearrangement joins TRBV5-4 to TRBJ2-5, with TRBD2 matching over 11 bases. Germline lookup yields CDR1 SGHNT and CDR2 YYREEE (reference sequence). J gave up 2 bases and V 7 bases, and 4 bases lay outside the gene matches. This CDR3 has 14 amino acids. The CDR3 DNA follows: TGTGCCAGCCAAACTAGCGGGGGACAAGAGACCCAGTACTTC. This codes for CASQTSGGQETQYF.

The CDR3 bases are TGTGCCAGCAGCCTCCGGGAACCCTTCTCTGGAAACACCATATATTTT. Amino acid sequence: CASSLREPFSGNTIYF. V usage is TRBV9 and J usage is TRBJ1-3; D remains ambiguous. The CDR3 spans 16 residues. Per the germline V gene, CDR1 is SGDLS and CDR2 is YYNGEE. V was cut by 4 bases and J by 0 bases, with 14 bases left in between.

The rearrangement joins TRBV7-2 to TRBJ2-7; TRBD1 matches at 9 bases. Germline V gene data show CDR1 as SGHTA and CDR2 as FQGNSA. The V and J ends lost 2 bases and 5 bases, in that order; junction bases with no gene match: 7. This CDR3 region has 15 residues. The CDR3 DNA sequence: TGTGCCAGCAGCTTATATTCTGGGACAGGGAACGAGCAGTACTTC. It is translated as CASSLYSGTGNEQYF.

V is TRBV4-1 and J is TRBJ1-6, with 8 bases identical to TRBD1. The CDR3 is 16 amino acids. The V gene's germline CDR1 is MGHRA and CDR2 YSYEKL. V lost 0 bases to trimming and J lost 7 bases; unmatched junction nucleotides: 5. CDR3 amino acids: CASSQDQDRGNSPLHF. In DNA, the CDR3 is TGCGCCAGCAGCCAAGATCAAGACAGGGGAAATTCACCCCTCCACTTT.

The J gene is TRBJ1-6, the V gene TRBV7-9; D is possibly TRBD1 (6 bases). The CDR3 sequence is 17 residues long. Germline V gene lookup returns CDR1 SEHNR and CDR2 FQNEAQ (reference sequence). V was cut by 5 bases and J by 0 bases, with 14 bases left in between. The CDR3 here is CASSPRTGSSYNSPLHF. As DNA, the CDR3 is TGTGCCAGCAGCCCTCGAACAGGGAGCTCCTATAATTCACCCCTCCACTTT. Supplemented by reference TRBV7-9 and TRBJ1-6, the full variable domain reads DTGVSQNPRHKITKRGQNVTFRCDPISEHNRLYWYRQTLGQGPEFLTYFQNEAQLEKSRLLSDRFSAERPKGSFSTLEIQRTEQGDSAMYLCASSPRTGSSYNSPLHFGNGTRLTVT.

The chain employs TRBV27 and TRBJ1-2, with TRBD1 matching over 9 bases. Germline V lookup: CDR1 MNHEY, CDR2 SMNVEV (reference sequence). Trimming cost V 6 bases and J 2 bases; bases outside gene matches: 16. The CDR3 spans 18 residues. The CDR3 loop reads CASSPGGGQGGSNYGYTF. CDR3 bases: TGTGCCAGCAGCCCAGGGGGGGGACAGGGAGGTTCGAACTATGGCTACACCTTC.

The chain uses TRBV7-8 and TRBJ1-5, with D perhaps TRBD1 (5 bases). V dropped 1 base and J dropped 6 bases, with 22 bases sitting between them. This CDR3 contains 18 residues. CDR1 is SGHVS and CDR2 is FQNEAQ in the germline V gene. The CDR3 DNA sequence: TGTGCCAGCAGCTTAGAGGTGGGAAATTTGGGGCGTGGTCAGCCCCAGCATTTT. Protein product: CASSLEVGNLGRGQPQHF. Complete variable domain (other parts from reference TRBV7-8 and TRBJ1-5): GAGVSQSPRYKVAKRGQDVALRCDPISGHVSLFWYQQALGQGPEFLTYFQNEAQLDKSGLPSDRFFAERPEGSVSTLKIQRTQQEDSAVYLCASSLEVGNLGRGQPQHFGDGTRLSIL.

The V and J genes are TRBV6-1 and TRBJ1-1; 10 positions agree with TRBD1. This CDR3 spans 14 amino acids. Germline V lookup: CDR1 MNHNS, CDR2 SASEGT. After removal of 8 bases from V and 4 bases from J, the junction contained 7 bases not matched to a gene. The CDR3 DNA is TGTGCCAGCGGGGGAAGGACAGGGGGCACTGAAGCTTTCTTT. This sequence encodes CASGGRTGGTEAFF.

The rearrangement links TRBV25-1 to TRBJ2-5; 8 bases are a match to TRBD2. In germline, CDR1 is MGHDK, CDR2 SYGVNS. This CDR3 contains 12 residues. V was clipped by 4 bases and J by 10 bases; unmatched bases: 5. The CDR3 loop is CASSAPRGGQYF. DNA of the CDR3: TGTGCCAGCAGTGCCCCTCGGGGGGGCCAGTACTTC.

The chain employs TRBV11-1 and TRBJ2-2, with no clear D. This CDR3 is built from 13 residues. Trimming pared 5 bases from V and 8 bases from J, leaving 12 bases between. Germline V gene lookup returns CDR1 SGHAT and CDR2 FQDESV (reference sequence). The CDR3 bases are TGTGCCAGCAGCCGAGTATCTGGTGGGGAGCTGTTTTTT. Translated: CASSRVSGGELFF. The variable domain in full, with the rest retrieved from reference TRBV11-1 and TRBJ2-2, is EAEVAQSPRYKITEKSQAVAFWCDPISGHATLYWYRQILGQGPELLVQFQDESVVDDSQLPKDRFSAERLKGVDSTLKIQPAELGDSAMYLCASSRVSGGELFFGEGSRLTVL.

The chain is built from TRBV9 and TRBJ2-3; 15 bases match TRBD2. Looked up from germline, CDR1 is SGDLS and CDR2 is YYNGEE. V gave up 4 bases and J gave up 0 bases; unmatched junction bases: 9. This CDR3 spans 19 amino acids. The CDR3 region is CASSPGTSGGPTSTDTQYF. Here the CDR3 DNA reads TGTGCCAGCAGCCCAGGGACTAGCGGGGGGCCGACTAGCACAGATACGCAGTATTTT.

This sequence joins TRBV7-2 and TRBJ2-3, with D perhaps TRBD1 (5 bases). This CDR3 spans 16 amino acids. The V gene's germline CDR1 is SGHTA and CDR2 FQGNSA. Trimming removed 4 bases at V and 3 bases at J, with 17 bases between. CDR3 protein: CASSSISTVRTDTQYF. CDR3 nucleotides: TGTGCCAGCAGCTCCATATCGACAGTCCGGACAGATACGCAGTATTTT.

This clone was counted only a few times. The gene calls are TRBV14 and TRBJ2-7, with D possibly TRBD1 on 5 matching bases. Trimming took off 1 base at V and 2 bases at J, with 6 bases between the two ends. Germline V gene data show CDR1 as SGHDN and CDR2 as FVKESK. The CDR3 covers 13 residues. The CDR3 here is CASSQGGPYEQYF. The DNA for the CDR3 is TGTGCCAGCAGCCAAGGGGGCCCCTACGAGCAGTACTTC. Full variable domain (rest looked up from reference TRBV14 and TRBJ2-7): EAGVTQFPSHSVIEKGQTVTLRCDPISGHDNLYWYRRVMGKEIKFLLHFVKESKQDESGMPNNRFLAERTGGTYSTLKVQPAELEDSGVYFCASSQGGPYEQYFGPGTRLTVT.

A few counts support this clone. This sequence joins TRBV5-6 and TRBJ1-1; the D gene is possibly TRBD1 (6 bases). V was trimmed by 0 bases and J by 5 bases, leaving 14 bases between them. The germline gives CDR1 SGHDT, CDR2 YYEEEE. This CDR3 is built from 15 residues. CDR3 nucleotide sequence: TGTGCCAGCAGCTTGGCAGGACAGAGGCTTACTGAAGCTTTCTTT. This encodes CASSLAGQRLTEAFF.

This rearrangement joins TRBV3-1 (or the pseudogene TRBV3-2) to TRBJ2-1, with 11 nucleotides matching TRBD2. This CDR3 is 15 amino acids long. Germline loops: CDR1 LGHDT, CDR2 YNNKEL (reference sequence). With 1 base clipped from V and 6 bases from J, the junction kept 2 bases outside the gene matches. The CDR3 nucleotides are TGTGCCAGCAGCCAAGTTGGGACTAGCGGCAATGAGCAGTTCTTC. This translates into CASSQVGTSGNEQFF.

The V call is TRBV28, the J call TRBJ2-7; no firm D call. Germline V gene data show CDR1 as MDHEN and CDR2 as SYDVKM. V lost 2 bases to trimming and J lost 4 bases, with 6 bases between them. This CDR3 has 12 amino acids. In DNA form, the CDR3 reads TGTGCCAGCAGTTTAGATAGATACGAGCAGTACTTC. It yields the protein CASSLDRYEQYF.

The chain links TRBV2 to TRBJ1-5; D not certain. V gave up 6 bases and J gave up 3 bases, with 6 bases separating them. Per the germline V gene, CDR1 is SNHLY and CDR2 is FYNNEI. This CDR3 has 12 amino acids. CDR3 bases: TGTGCCAGCAGGTATCCCAATCAGCCCCAGCATTTT. This codes for CASRYPNQPQHF.

The chain carries TRBV15 and TRBJ2-1, with no clear D. The CDR3 spans 14 residues. CDR1 is LNHNV and CDR2 is YYDKDF in the germline V gene (reference sequence). V lost 0 bases to trimming and J lost 5 bases, with 8 bases between them. CDR3 region: CATSRDPVHNEQFF. CDR3 nucleotide sequence: TGTGCCACCAGCAGAGACCCCGTACACAATGAGCAGTTCTTC.

The CDR3 DNA follows: TGTGCCAGCAGTGAACAGAGCAATCAGCCCCAGCATTTT. Translated, it gives CASSEQSNQPQHF. The gene calls are TRBV2 and TRBJ1-5; no clear D. The CDR3 contains 13 residues. The V gene's germline CDR1 is SNHLY and CDR2 FYNNEI. Trimming stripped 2 bases from V and 1 base from J, with 3 bases between.